A single sample is the source of the 32 T cell receptor beta chains below, sequenced in a study of chemoradiotherapy in HPV16-positive cancers. Generated by immunoSEQ multiplex PCR, the TCRdb table keeps only in-frame clones and is missing some. The data contain 40,000 to 65,000 clones, under 95% of them singletons. Sequencing was performed on blood, taken from a patient who underwent chemoradiotherapy. The receptor set was obtained from a human donor with HPV-associated anogenital cancer.

This rearrangement joins TRBV7-2 to TRBJ1-6; 9 nucleotides line up with TRBD1. Germline trimming cut 0 bases from V and 4 bases from J; bases unmatched to any gene: 4. The length of the CDR3 is 17 residues. Germline V gene data show CDR1 as SGHTA and CDR2 as FQGNSA. The CDR3 DNA reads as TGTGCCAGCAGCTTAGCCGGGACAGGGCTTTATAATTCACCCCTCCACTTT. As protein: CASSLAGTGLYNSPLHF.

The chain recombines TRBV7-8 with TRBJ2-7; 12 nucleotides match TRBD1. Germline trimming cut 5 bases from V and 7 bases from J; bases unmatched to any gene: 9. The CDR3 totals 15 residues. Germline values: CDR1 SGHVS, CDR2 FQNEAQ. CDR3 residues: CASSERGQGAWEQYF. DNA for the CDR3: TGTGCCAGCAGCGAAAGGGGACAGGGGGCGTGGGAGCAGTACTTC.

The genes are TRBV11-2 and TRBJ1-6, with D perhaps matching TRBD1 (5 bases). V lost 5 bases and J lost 7, with 12 bases in between. The CDR3 spans 14 residues. Germline-derived CDR1 and CDR2 are SGHAT and FQNNGV. The CDR3 region is CASSPPGANSPLHF. CDR3 bases: TGTGCCAGCAGCCCTCCCGGGGCCAATTCACCCCTCCACTTT.

The chain combines TRBV11-2 with TRBJ2-2; 10 nucleotides align to TRBD1. CDR1 is SGHAT and CDR2 is FQNNGV in the germline V gene. CDR3 size: 15 residues. V was pared by 5 bases and J by 4 bases, with 4 bases of the junction left unmatched. The CDR3 loop is CASSRDRGGTGELFF. The CDR3, as DNA: TGTGCCAGCAGCCGGGACAGGGGCGGCACCGGGGAGCTGTTTTTT.

The chain is built from TRBV7-9 and TRBJ2-7, with 9 bases that match TRBD1. The CDR3 runs to 14 residues. Losses at the gene ends were 5 bases for V and 6 bases for J; bases not matched to a gene: 8. Germline loops: CDR1 SEHNR, CDR2 FQNEAQ (reference sequence). CDR3 residues: CASSEPGQGTEQYF. In DNA, the CDR3 is TGTGCCAGCAGCGAACCGGGACAGGGAACCGAGCAGTACTTC.

The J gene is TRBJ1-2, the V gene TRBV7-9; no clear D gene. Trimming stripped 4 bases from V and 0 bases from J, with 12 bases between. The CDR3 is 15 residues long. Germline V gene data show CDR1 as SEHNR and CDR2 as FQNEAQ (reference sequence). CDR3 sequence reads: CASSSTDTPNYGYTF. For the CDR3, the DNA is TGTGCCAGCAGCTCAACTGACACACCTAACTATGGCTACACCTTC.

The chain carries TRBV4-1 and TRBJ2-1; possibly TRBD1 for D (5 bases). Trimming shortened V by 2 bases and J by 6 bases, and 11 bases separated the two germline ends. Germline V lookup: CDR1 MGHRA, CDR2 YSYEKL. There are 14 residues in the CDR3. The CDR3 sequence: CASSQQGVSNEQFF. CDR3 coding DNA: TGCGCCAGCAGCCAACAGGGTGTGAGCAATGAGCAGTTCTTC.

The chain joins TRBV5-1 to TRBJ2-7; D possibly corresponds to TRBD2 (6 bases). The V end was cut by 5 bases, the J end by 6 bases, with 12 bases between. Germline assignment: CDR1 SGHRS and CDR2 YFSETQ. The CDR3 consists of 12 residues. The DNA for the CDR3 is TGCGCCAGCAGGGTTGGGACTTCCGAGCAGTACTTC. Translation gives CASRVGTSEQYF.

This chain uses TRBV6-6 with TRBJ1-2; maybe TRBD1 (6 bases). The CDR3 spans 14 residues. V was clipped by 8 bases and J by 9 bases, with 22 bases between them. Germline V gives CDR1 MNHNY, CDR2 SVGAGI (reference sequence). The CDR3: CASSDSGAGTSYTF. The CDR3 DNA sequence: TGTGCCAGCTCAGACTCGGGGGCGGGGACAAGCTACACCTTC.

The V and J genes are TRBV27 and TRBJ2-3; 8 positions agree with TRBD1. This CDR3 is 16 amino acids long. The junction had 17 bases not matched to a gene; V was cut back by 7 bases and J by 8 bases. Germline-derived CDR1 and CDR2 are MNHEY and SMNVEV (reference sequence). The CDR3 reads CASTPRGGQGMGTQYF. CDR3 bases: TGTGCCAGCACTCCCCGGGGCGGACAGGGTATGGGTACGCAGTATTTT.

This rearrangement joins TRBV7-6 to TRBJ1-6; 7 positions match TRBD1. The CDR3 sequence is 13 residues long. Trimming removed 5 bases from V and 10 bases from J; junction bases left unmatched: 5. Germline V gene sequence: CDR1 SGHVS, CDR2 FNYEAQ. In DNA form, the CDR3 reads TGTGCCAGCAGCCCGGGACAGCAGTCACCCCTCCACTTT. This codes for CASSPGQQSPLHF. Full variable domain (outside the CDR3, taken from reference TRBV7-6 and TRBJ1-6): GAGVSQSPRYKVTKRGQDVALRCDPISGHVSLYWYRQALGQGPEFLTYFNYEAQQDKSGLPNDRFSAERPEGSISTLTIQRTEQRDSAMYRCASSPGQQSPLHFGNGTRLTVT.

The table lists this clone with a few counts. The gene calls are TRBV7-9 and TRBJ1-1; no definite D call. Trimming stripped 1 base from V and 3 bases from J, with 9 bases between. CDR3 length: 14 residues. Germline loops: CDR1 SEHNR, CDR2 FQNEAQ (reference sequence). CDR3 sequence reads: CASSLGTLDTEAFF. In nucleotides, the CDR3 is TGTGCCAGCAGCTTAGGAACCTTGGACACTGAAGCTTTCTTT.

A word on this clone: The same CDR3 arises from other DNA sequences in this sample as well. This chain uses TRBV6-5 with TRBJ1-2; tentatively, D is TRBD1 (5 bases). From germline, CDR1 is MNHEY and CDR2 SVGAGI. The V end lost 10 bases, the J end lost 6 bases, and 21 bases lay between the germline ends. The CDR3 has 14 residues. The CDR3 reads CAMGRGRDQNGYTF. Here the CDR3 DNA reads TGTGCCATGGGGCGAGGGCGGGACCAGAATGGCTACACCTTC.

This clone is a singleton in its sample. The chain employs TRBV19 and TRBJ1-1; D remains ambiguous. Germline values: CDR1 LNHDA, CDR2 SQIVND (reference sequence). V lost 1 base and J lost 1, with 7 bases in between. The CDR3 covers 14 residues. CDR3 region: CASSIVKANTEAFF. The CDR3 bases are TGTGCCAGTAGTATAGTAAAAGCGAACACTGAAGCTTTCTTT.

The chain couples TRBV9 to TRBJ2-1; D may match TRBD1 or TRBD2 (6 bases each). CDR1 is SGDLS and CDR2 is YYNGEE in the germline V gene. Trimming took 0 bases from V and 2 from J, leaving 12 bases between them. The CDR3 length is 16 residues. CDR3 coding DNA: TGTGCCAGCAGCGTAGGTCCCGGGGGCGCCTACAATGAGCAGTTCTTC. This codes for CASSVGPGGAYNEQFF.

A word on this clone: Other DNA sequences in this specimen translate into the identical CDR3. This chain links TRBV19 with TRBJ2-7; tentatively, D is TRBD1 (6 bases). V was clipped by 3 bases and J by 0 bases, with 18 bases between them. The germline V gene encodes CDR1 LNHDA and CDR2 SQIVND (reference sequence). The CDR3 loop spans 17 amino acids. In DNA form, the CDR3 reads TGTGCCAGTAGTATGATCCTAGGTCAGGGGAGCTCCTACGAGCAGTACTTC. Translated, it gives CASSMILGQGSSYEQYF.

The J gene is TRBJ2-7, the V gene TRBV6-1; D gene unclear. V lost 6 bases to trimming and J lost 2 bases, with 14 bases between them. The CDR3 is made up of 14 amino acids. Germline assignment: CDR1 MNHNS and CDR2 SASEGT. The CDR3 nucleotides are TGTGCCAGCAGCATCCGGTGGCAGACCTACGAGCAGTACTTC. This codes for CASSIRWQTYEQYF.

The V and J genes are TRBV6-1 and TRBJ2-1, with D unresolved. V was trimmed by 6 bases and J by 4 bases, leaving 7 bases between them. Looked up from germline, CDR1 is MNHNS and CDR2 is SASEGT. The CDR3 totals 12 residues. The CDR3 here is CASRGLYNEQFF. CDR3 nucleotides: TGTGCCAGCAGGGGGTTGTACAATGAGCAGTTCTTC.

The rearrangement links TRBV4-1 to TRBJ2-2; no firm D call. In germline, CDR1 is MGHRA, CDR2 YSYEKL. This CDR3 is 15 amino acids long. The germline V and J ends were trimmed by 4 bases and 3 bases, with 12 bases remaining between them. In nucleotides, the CDR3 is TGCGCCAGCAGCCCAGCCGGGTCCCACACCGGGGAGCTGTTTTTT. Translated, it gives CASSPAGSHTGELFF.

The rearrangement uses TRBV6-6 and TRBJ2-2; D not certain. Trimming pared 5 bases from V and 2 bases from J, leaving 12 bases between. The CDR3 runs to 15 residues. The germline V gene has CDR1 MNHNY and CDR2 SVGAGI (reference sequence). The DNA for the CDR3 is TGTGCCAGCAGTACGAGAAACTCCAACACCGGGGAGCTGTTTTTT. Translation: CASSTRNSNTGELFF.

The chain links TRBV5-1 to TRBJ2-7; D is perhaps TRBD1 or TRBD2 (6 bases each). The CDR3 sequence is 17 residues long. Trimming took 3 bases from V and 4 from J, leaving 23 bases between them. The germline V gene encodes CDR1 SGHRS and CDR2 YFSETQ. The CDR3 spells CASSSPSMGRGGYEQYF. CDR3 in DNA: TGCGCCAGCAGCTCACCCTCAATGGGCAGGGGAGGATACGAGCAGTACTTC. Combining the CDR3 with reference TRBV5-1 and TRBJ2-7 gives the whole variable domain KAGVTQTPRYLIKTRGQQVTLSCSPISGHRSVSWYQQTPGQGLQFLFEYFSETQRNKGNFPGRFSGRQFSNSRSEMNVSTLELGDSALYLCASSSPSMGRGGYEQYFGPGTRLTVT.

The chain recombines TRBV29-1 with TRBJ2-5, with 8 bases aligning to TRBD1. Germline V gives CDR1 SQVTM, CDR2 ANQGSEA. The CDR3 has 14 amino acids. With 1 base clipped from V and 5 bases from J, the junction kept 6 bases outside the gene matches. The chain's CDR3 is CSVEGAGGGETQYF. The DNA for the CDR3 is TGCAGCGTTGAAGGGGCAGGGGGCGGGGAGACCCAGTACTTC.

The rearrangement joins TRBV10-3 to TRBJ1-5, with a possible D match to TRBD1 (6 bases). Between the trimmed V and J ends, which lost 3 bases and 5 bases, there was a span of 11 bases. The CDR3 sequence is 14 residues long. Per the germline V gene, CDR1 is ENHRY and CDR2 is SYGVKD. The CDR3: CAISDAGQYQPQHF. The CDR3 DNA reads as TGTGCCATCAGTGATGCGGGACAATATCAGCCCCAGCATTTT.

The chain joins TRBV4-3 to TRBJ1-1, with TRBD1 matching over 7 bases. Germline CDR1 LGHNA, CDR2 YSLEER. V lost 4 bases, J lost 6 bases, and 11 bases stayed unmatched. The CDR3 length is 15 residues. As DNA, the CDR3 is TGCGCCAGCAGCCTTGGCAGGGGGGCTAATTCTGAAGCTTTCTTT. Translating gives CASSLGRGANSEAFF.

This clone has more than one count but fewer than ten. This chain connects TRBV7-9 to TRBJ1-5; no firm D call. The germline gives CDR1 SEHNR, CDR2 FQNEAQ (reference sequence). V was pared by 3 bases and J by 3 bases, with 6 bases between. The CDR3 runs to 13 residues. CDR3: CASSLTDNQPQHF. DNA of the CDR3: TGTGCCAGCAGCTTGACTGACAATCAGCCCCAGCATTTT.

This clone was found once. The gene calls are TRBV9 and TRBJ2-7, with D possibly being TRBD1 or TRBD2 (5 bases each). Trimming shortened V by 1 base and J by 2 bases, and 10 bases separated the two germline ends. Germline values: CDR1 SGDLS, CDR2 YYNGEE. This CDR3 contains 14 residues. The CDR3 spells CASSVRDRAYEQYF. The CDR3 bases are TGTGCCAGCAGCGTACGGGACCGAGCCTACGAGCAGTACTTC. The full variable domain, completed using reference TRBV9 and TRBJ2-7, is DSGVTQTPKHLITATGQRVTLRCSPRSGDLSVYWYQQSLDQGLQFLIQYYNGEERAKGNILERFSAQQFPDLHSELNLSSLELGDSALYFCASSVRDRAYEQYFGPGTRLTVT.

The chain carries TRBV7-8 and TRBJ2-7, with D possibly matching TRBD1 (6 bases). Germline values: CDR1 SGHVS, CDR2 FQNEAQ. This CDR3 is built from 15 residues. V was shortened by 0 bases and J by 5 bases, with 14 bases between the two germline ends. The CDR3 here is CASSLAPGELDEQYF. For the CDR3, the DNA is TGTGCCAGCAGCTTAGCTCCAGGGGAATTAGACGAGCAGTACTTC.

For the CDR3, the DNA is TGTGCCAGCAGTAAGGGGGCGGGGGCGCCCACTGAAGCTTTCTTT. It yields the protein CASSKGAGAPTEAFF. V gene TRBV27 combines with J gene TRBJ1-1; 7 bases align to TRBD1. Trimming cost V 5 bases and J 4 bases; bases outside gene matches: 10. Germline CDR1 is MNHEY and CDR2 is SMNVEV (reference sequence). The CDR3 runs 15 residues.

This sequence joins TRBV18 and TRBJ2-2; D unresolved. The CDR3 length is 13 residues. Trimming removed 2 bases from V and 5 bases from J, with 6 bases in between. Germline V gene data show CDR1 as KGHSH and CDR2 as LQKENI. In DNA, the CDR3 is TGTGCCAGCTCACCAGGGGTAACCGGGGAGCTGTTTTTT. It encodes CASSPGVTGELFF.

The gene calls are TRBV12-5 and TRBJ2-6; 7 bases agree with TRBD2. Germline V lookup: CDR1 LGHNT, CDR2 FRNRAP. The V gene end was trimmed by 1 base and the J gene end by 4 bases; junction bases not matched to a gene: 7. The CDR3 contains 17 residues. The CDR3 nucleotides read TGTGCTAGTGGTTTGGGAGTTGCGGGGGTCGGGGCCAACGTCCTGACTTTC. It translates to CASGLGVAGVGANVLTF. Full variable domain (missing parts from reference TRBV12-5 and TRBJ2-6): DARVTQTPRHKVTEMGQEVTMRCQPILGHNTVFWYRQTMMQGLELLAYFRNRAPLDDSGMPKDRFSAEMPDATLATLKIQPSEPRDSAVYFCASGLGVAGVGANVLTFGAGSRLTVL.

This clone has only one observation. This chain joins TRBV6-6 and TRBJ2-5, with a possible D match to TRBD2 (6 bases). The germline V gene has CDR1 MNHNY and CDR2 SVGAGI (reference sequence). The CDR3 is made up of 14 amino acids. Between the trimmed V and J ends, which lost 2 bases and 0 bases, there was a span of 7 bases. The CDR3 loop is CASSYGGYQETQYF. The CDR3 DNA is TGTGCCAGCAGTTACGGGGGGTACCAAGAGACCCAGTACTTC.

The chain combines TRBV10-3 with TRBJ2-1; 7 nucleotides align to TRBD2. Germline CDR1 is ENHRY and CDR2 is SYGVKD. The V and J ends lost 11 bases and 2 bases, in that order; junction bases with no gene match: 9. This CDR3 contains 14 residues. CDR3 amino acids: CASWGGATYNEQFF. CDR3 DNA: TGTGCCTCCTGGGGGGGTGCCACCTACAATGAGCAGTTCTTC.